The next 4 T cell receptor beta chains were all read from a single sample in a study of blood T cell repertoires in COVID-19. The protocol was immunoSEQ multiplex PCR, while the TCRdb copy is restricted to in-frame clones and leaves out a portion. The sample has hundreds of thousands of clones, approximately 80% seen once. Sequencing was performed on peripheral blood. Receptors were obtained from an elderly woman with active or convalescent COVID-19.

This chain connects TRBV6-5 to TRBJ1-1, with D maybe TRBD1 (5 bases). V was shortened by 5 bases and J by 5 bases, with 15 bases between the two germline ends. CDR1 MNHEY and CDR2 SVGAGI come from the germline V gene. This CDR3 spans 14 amino acids. CDR3: CASSPGRGRTEAFF. Written as DNA, the CDR3 is TGTGCCAGCAGTCCCGGGAGGGGTCGGACTGAAGCTTTCTTT.

The chain combines TRBV19 with TRBJ1-6; the match to TRBD1 covers 7 bases. V was clipped by 3 bases and J by 9 bases; unmatched bases: 5. The CDR3 has 14 amino acids. Germline V gene lookup returns CDR1 LNHDA and CDR2 SQIVND (reference sequence). The CDR3: CASSIGQVGSPLHF. Written as DNA, the CDR3 is TGTGCCAGTAGTATCGGACAGGTCGGTTCACCCCTCCACTTT.

V usage is TRBV7-9 and J usage is TRBJ1-4, with TRBD1 identical over 7 bases. Germline loops: CDR1 SEHNR, CDR2 FQNEAQ (reference sequence). CDR3 length: 15 residues. V gave up 4 bases and J gave up 7 bases; unmatched junction bases: 9. The CDR3 nucleotides are TGTGCCAGCAGCTCAGGGGGGACAGCTGGTGAAAAACTGTTTTTT. It codes for CASSSGGTAGEKLFF.

This chain connects TRBV29-1 to TRBJ1-2; TRBD1 matches 7 bases. The CDR3 is 12 residues long. V dropped 6 bases and J dropped 8; count of bases not matched to a gene: 9. From germline, CDR1 is SQVTM and CDR2 ANQGSEA. The CDR3 sequence: CSVVTGAGGYTF. The CDR3 nucleotides are TGCAGCGTAGTAACAGGGGCGGGAGGCTACACCTTC. Full variable domain (remainder filled in from reference TRBV29-1 and TRBJ1-2): SAVISQKPSRDICQRGTSLTIQCQVDSQVTMMFWYRQQPGQSLTLIATANQGSEATYESGFVIDKFPISRPNLTFSTLTVSNMSPEDSSIYLCSVVTGAGGYTFGSGTRLTVV.